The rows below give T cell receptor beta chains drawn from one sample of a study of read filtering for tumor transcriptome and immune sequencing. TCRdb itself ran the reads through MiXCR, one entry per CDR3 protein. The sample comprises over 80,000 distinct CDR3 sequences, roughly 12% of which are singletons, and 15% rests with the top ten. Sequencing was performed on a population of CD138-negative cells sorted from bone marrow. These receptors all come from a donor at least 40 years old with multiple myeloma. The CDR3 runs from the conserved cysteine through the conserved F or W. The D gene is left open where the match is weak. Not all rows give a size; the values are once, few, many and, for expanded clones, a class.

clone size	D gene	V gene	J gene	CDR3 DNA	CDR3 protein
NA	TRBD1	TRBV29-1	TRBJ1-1	TGCAGCGTCGGACAGGGGGTCTGGACTGAAGCTTTCTTT	CSVGQGVWTEAFF
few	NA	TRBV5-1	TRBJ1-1	TGCGCCAGCAAGGGGGGCATCGAGGACACTGAAGCTTTCTTT	CASKGGIEDTEAFF
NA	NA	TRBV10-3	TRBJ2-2	TGTGCCAGCACACGGAACACCGGGGAGCTGCTTTTT	CASTRNTGELLF
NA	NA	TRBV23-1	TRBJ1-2	TGCGCCAGCAGTCGCCGTGGGAGGGGCATCAACTATGGCTACACCTTC	CASSRRGRGINYGYTF
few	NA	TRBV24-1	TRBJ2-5	TGTGCCACCACAAGAAAGGACAGAACACGAGAGACCCAGTACTTC	CATTRKDRTRETQYF
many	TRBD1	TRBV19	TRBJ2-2	TGTGCCACGCGGACAGGGGCAGACACCGGGGAGCTGTTTTTT	CATRTGADTGELFF
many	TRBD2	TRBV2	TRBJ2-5	TGTGCCAGCAGGAGACTAGCGGGGCAAGAGACCCAGTACTTC	CASRRLAGQETQYF
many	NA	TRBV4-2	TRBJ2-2	TGTGCCAGCAGCCAAGATCTCGCGCAATCCGGGGAGCTGTTTTTT	CASSQDLAQSGELFF
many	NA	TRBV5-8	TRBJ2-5	TGTGCCAGCAGCTTGGACAGTTCCCAAGAGACCCAGTACTTC	CASSLDSSQETQYF
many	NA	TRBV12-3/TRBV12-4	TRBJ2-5	TGTGCCAGCAGTACTGACCCGACTAGACAGGAGACCCAGTACTTC	CASSTDPTRQETQYF
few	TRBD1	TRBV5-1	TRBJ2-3	TGCGCCAGCAGCTTGATAGGGGGCGCGAGGATCCCAGATACGCAGTATTTT	CASSLIGGARIPDTQYF
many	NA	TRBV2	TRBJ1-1	TGTGCCAGCAGCCGGACAGTTGAAGCTTTCTTT	CASSRTVEAFF
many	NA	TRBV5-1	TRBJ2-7	TGCGCCAGCAGCCTCCGGCGGGAACTCTCCTACGAGCAGTACTTC	CASSLRRELSYEQYF
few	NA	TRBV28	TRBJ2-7	TGTGCCAGCATAGAGCCGGGGTCCTACGAGCAGTACTTC	CASIEPGSYEQYF
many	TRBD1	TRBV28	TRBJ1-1	TGTGCCAGCAGTTTCCTAGGACAGGGAACTGCTGAAGCTTTCTTT	CASSFLGQGTAEAFF
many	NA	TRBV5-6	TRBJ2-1	TGTGCCAGCAGCTTGGGGTCCGGGAACTCCTACAATGAGCAGTTCTTC	CASSLGSGNSYNEQFF
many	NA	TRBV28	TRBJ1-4	TGTGCCAGCAGTTCCTATTCTGAGGGAAATGAAAAACTGTTTTTT	CASSSYSEGNEKLFF